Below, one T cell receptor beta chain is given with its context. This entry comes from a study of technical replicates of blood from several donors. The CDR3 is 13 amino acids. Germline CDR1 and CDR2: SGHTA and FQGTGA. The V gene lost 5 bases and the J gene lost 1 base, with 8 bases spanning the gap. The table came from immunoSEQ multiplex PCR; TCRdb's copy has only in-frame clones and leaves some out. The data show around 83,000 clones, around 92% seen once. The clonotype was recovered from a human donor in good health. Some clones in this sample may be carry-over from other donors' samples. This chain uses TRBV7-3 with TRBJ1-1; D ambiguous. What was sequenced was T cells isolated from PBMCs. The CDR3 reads CASSPGGNTEAFF. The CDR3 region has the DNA TGTGCCAGCAGCCCCGGCGGGAACACTGAAGCTTTCTTT.